The 30 T cell receptor beta chains listed next were all sequenced from one sample in a study of metastatic and nonmetastatic thyroid tumors. Until they underwent thyroid surgery, no patient had received any treatment. TCRdb reprocessed the PCR reads using MiXCR. The sample shows over 40,000 clones, 20% to 25% of them seen only once. The specimen was blood. All receptors derive from a male donor with papillary thyroid cancer or a benign thyroid nodule (not recorded which). Some clones in this sample may be carry-over from other donors' samples.

The chain joins TRBV5-4 to TRBJ1-1, with D maybe TRBD1 (6 bases). The CDR3 has 12 residues. The V gene lost 3 bases and the J gene lost 10 bases, with 13 bases spanning the gap. Looked up from germline, CDR1 is SGHNT and CDR2 is YYREEE (reference sequence). CDR3 loop: CASSSEPGVAFF. The CDR3 DNA reads as TGTGCCAGCAGCTCTGAACCAGGGGTAGCTTTCTTT. Based on the CDR3 plus reference TRBV5-4 and TRBJ1-1, the full variable domain is ETGVTQSPTHLIKTRGQQVTLRCSSQSGHNTVSWYQQALGQGPQFIFQYYREEENGRGNFPPRFSGLQFPNYSSELNVNALELDDSALYLCASSSEPGVAFFGQGTRLTVV.

This clone was seen ten or more times. The J gene is TRBJ2-1, the V gene TRBV27; 10 nucleotides align to TRBD1. The V gene's germline CDR1 is MNHEY and CDR2 SMNVEV (reference sequence). Losses at the gene ends were 6 bases for V and 2 bases for J; bases not matched to a gene: 4. There are 15 residues in the CDR3. CDR3 nucleotide sequence: TGTGCCAGCAGCTGGGACAGGGGCACCTACAATGAGCAGTTCTTC. Residues: CASSWDRGTYNEQFF.

This clone came up many times. The V call is TRBV10-3, the J call TRBJ1-3, with a possible D match to TRBD1 (5 bases). V shed 9 bases and J shed 2 bases, with 14 bases lying between them. This CDR3 has 14 residues. Germline V gene sequence: CDR1 ENHRY, CDR2 SYGVKD. The CDR3 spells CAINGAPPGNTIYF. The CDR3 DNA reads TGTGCCATTAACGGGGCGCCCCCTGGAAACACCATATATTTT.

This clone has at least ten counts. This rearrangement joins TRBV28 to TRBJ1-1; D possibly corresponds to TRBD1 (5 bases). CDR1 MDHEN and CDR2 SYDVKM come from the germline V gene. The length of the CDR3 is 16 residues. The ends were cut back, 5 bases at V and 1 base at J, with 17 bases in the middle. CDR3 loop: CASSTLGFGGNTEAFF. CDR3 coding DNA: TGTGCCAGCAGTACTCTTGGGTTCGGGGGGAACACTGAAGCTTTCTTT.

The gene calls are TRBV6-1 and TRBJ2-1, with TRBD1 matching over 7 bases. This CDR3 is 15 amino acids long. Germline trimming cut 7 bases from V and 9 bases from J; bases unmatched to any gene: 15. From germline, CDR1 is MNHNS and CDR2 SASEGT. The CDR3 DNA reads as TGTGCCAGCACCCGGGACAGCGTCATAATCGGTGAGCAGTTCTTC. Its protein is CASTRDSVIIGEQFF.

This clone appeared many times. The junction departs from germline at one end; a sequencing error may be responsible. J is TRBJ2-1 and V is TRBV11-1; 11 nucleotides agree with TRBD2. The germline gives CDR1 SGHAT, CDR2 FQDESV (reference sequence). This CDR3 has 15 residues. CDR3 residues: CASSLAGGAYNEQFF. The CDR3 DNA reads as TGTGCCAGCAGCCTAGCGGGAGGCGCATACAATGAGCAGTTCTTC.

This clone was picked up many times. This rearrangement joins TRBV3-1 to TRBJ2-4, with 7 bases identical to TRBD2. Germline-derived CDR1 and CDR2 are LGHDT and YNNKEL (reference sequence). V trimming: 0 bases; J trimming: 7 bases; junction bases outside the gene matches: 15. CDR3 length equals 18 residues. The CDR3 region has the DNA TGTGCCAGCAGCCAAGATGGGGTGGGCGCGGGGGTGTGGAACATTCAGTACTTC. It encodes CASSQDGVGAGVWNIQYF.

This CDR3 reads CASSLGPAGGPLGTDTQYF. DNA of the CDR3: TGTGCCAGCAGCTTAGGTCCAGCGGGGGGGCCGCTAGGCACAGATACGCAGTATTTT. V usage is TRBV11-2 and J usage is TRBJ2-3; 10 bases agree with TRBD2. The junction had 11 bases not matched to a gene; V was cut back by 1 base and J by 1 base. The length of the CDR3 is 19 residues. The germline gives CDR1 SGHAT, CDR2 FQNNGV.

This clone was recorded many times. Other DNA sequences of this sample code for an identical CDR3. The V and J genes are TRBV3-1 and TRBJ2-1; D is undetermined. Looked up from germline, CDR1 is LGHDT and CDR2 is YNNKEL (reference sequence). V lost 1 base to trimming and J lost 7 bases, with 5 bases between them. This CDR3 is built from 12 residues. The DNA of the CDR3 is TGTGCCAGCAGCCAAGTGGATAATGAGCAGTTCTTC. Amino acid sequence: CASSQVDNEQFF.

This clone was seen a handful of times. The chain employs TRBV7-2 and TRBJ2-2, with 13 bases fitting TRBD2. The trim removed 6 bases at V and 5 bases at J, leaving 3 bases unmatched. The CDR3 extends over 15 amino acids. Germline CDR1 reads SGHTA; CDR2 reads FQGNSA. CDR3 nucleotides: TGTGCCAGCAGTTGGACTAGCGGGGGTACCGGGGAGCTGTTTTTT. Translating gives CASSWTSGGTGELFF.

As concerns this clone: At one of its ends the junction is not consistent with the germline gene, which may arise from a read error. This sequence joins TRBV28 and TRBJ2-7; 7 nucleotides align to TRBD1. The length of the CDR3 is 14 residues. Germline loops: CDR1 MDHEN, CDR2 SYDVKM. The CDR3 here is CASSIGTALCEQCF. The CDR3 DNA sequence: TGTGCCAGCAGTATAGGGACAGCTCTATGCGAGCAGTGCTTC.

The chain's CDR3 is CASSFQTGLSGNTIYF. The CDR3 DNA is TGTGCCAGCAGCTTTCAGACGGGCCTCTCTGGAAACACCATATATTTT. This chain connects TRBV9 to TRBJ1-3; D gene ambiguous. There are 16 residues in the CDR3. Germline CDR1 is SGDLS and CDR2 is YYNGEE. V lost 4 bases to trimming and J lost 0 bases, with 14 bases between them.

This clone was seen once. The chain uses TRBV20-1 and TRBJ1-2, with D hard to call. Germline CDR1 and CDR2: DFQATT and SNEGSKA (reference sequence). The CDR3 runs 15 residues. The V end was cut by 3 bases, the J end by 0 bases, with 14 bases between. DNA of the CDR3: TGCAGTGCTAGTAGTTCTACAGCTGCTAACTATGGCTACACCTTC. As protein: CSASSSTAANYGYTF.

Many counts were recorded for this clone. V usage is TRBV7-8 and J usage is TRBJ2-7; no clear D gene. Per the germline V gene, CDR1 is SGHVS and CDR2 is FQNEAQ. Trimming shortened V by 3 bases and J by 6 bases, and 9 bases separated the two germline ends. The CDR3 spans 12 residues. For the CDR3, the DNA is TGTGCCAGCAGCTTTGCCTATGGCGAGCAGTACTTC. Translation gives CASSFAYGEQYF.

This clone was picked up many times. The chain's CDR3 is CASSSDSLYEQYF. The CDR3 coding sequence is TGTGCCAGCAGCTCGGACAGCCTCTACGAGCAGTACTTC. The V and J genes are TRBV7-9 and TRBJ2-7, with a tentative D call TRBD1 (6 bases). This CDR3 has 13 amino acids. Germline lookup yields CDR1 SEHNR and CDR2 FQNEAQ (reference sequence). Trimming removed 4 bases from V and 3 bases from J, with 10 bases in between.

This clone was recorded a few times. V usage is TRBV6-2 or TRBV6-3 and J usage is TRBJ1-5, with 7 bases identical to TRBD1. V gave up 5 bases and J gave up 4 bases; unmatched junction bases: 5. Germline CDR1 and CDR2: MNHEY and SVGEGT. CDR3 size: 14 residues. DNA for the CDR3: TGTGCCAGCAGTACTGGACAGGAGAATCAGCCCCAGCATTTT. Protein: CASSTGQENQPQHF.

The chain links TRBV6-2 or TRBV6-3 to TRBJ2-2; unclear D gene. Looked up from germline, CDR1 is MNHEY and CDR2 is SVGEGT. This CDR3 contains 15 residues. Trimming left V 11 bases short and J 7 bases short, with 23 bases between. The CDR3 here is CAGSPVGKGDGELFF. The CDR3 DNA reads TGTGCCGGCTCGCCCGTGGGAAAGGGCGACGGGGAGCTGTTTTTT.

The chain links TRBV11-1 to TRBJ1-2; 11 bases agree with TRBD1. J lost 0 bases, V lost 1 base, and 4 bases had no gene match. Per the germline V gene, CDR1 is SGHAT and CDR2 is FQDESV (reference sequence). CDR3 length equals 17 residues. CDR3 sequence reads: CASSLVGQGVPNYGYTF. CDR3 DNA: TGTGCCAGCAGCTTAGTGGGACAGGGGGTCCCTAACTATGGCTACACCTTC.

This clone was counted ten times or more. The chain has TRBV19 and TRBJ2-7, with a weak D call TRBD1 (6 bases). Trimming pared 5 bases from V and 3 bases from J, leaving 14 bases between. The length of the CDR3 is 14 residues. Germline assignment: CDR1 LNHDA and CDR2 SQIVND (reference sequence). The CDR3 DNA follows: TGTGCCAGTAGTCGTTTCAGGGGTCTCTACGAGCAGTACTTC. It codes for CASSRFRGLYEQYF.

The chain employs TRBV9 and TRBJ2-3, with a possible D match to TRBD2 (5 bases). Trimming stripped 4 bases from V and 0 bases from J, with 15 bases between. Germline CDR1 and CDR2: SGDLS and YYNGEE. There are 16 residues in the CDR3. CDR3 DNA: TGTGCCAGCAGCCCACGGGTAGCGCAAAGCACAGATACGCAGTATTTT. Amino acids: CASSPRVAQSTDTQYF. Full variable domain (outside the CDR3, taken from reference TRBV9 and TRBJ2-3): DSGVTQTPKHLITATGQRVTLRCSPRSGDLSVYWYQQSLDQGLQFLIQYYNGEERAKGNILERFSAQQFPDLHSELNLSSLELGDSALYFCASSPRVAQSTDTQYFGPGTRLTVL.

The chain is built from TRBV7-2 and TRBJ2-7, with 7 nucleotides matching TRBD2. The trim removed 3 bases at V and 7 bases at J, leaving 12 bases unmatched. The CDR3 spans 15 residues. CDR1 is SGHTA and CDR2 is FQGNSA in the germline V gene. CDR3 sequence (DNA): TGTGCCAGCAGCTTCGGCCTAGCGGACCTCGGGGAGCAGTACTTC. This gives the protein CASSFGLADLGEQYF.

This chain connects TRBV28 to TRBJ1-2; unclear D gene. The CDR3 contains 13 residues. Trimming cost V 7 bases and J 2 bases, with 11 bases left between them. The germline gives CDR1 MDHEN, CDR2 SYDVKM. Here the CDR3 DNA reads TGTGCCAGCACCTGGTGGGTAAACTATGGCTACACCTTC. Translating gives CASTWWVNYGYTF.

The chain links TRBV10-3 to TRBJ1-5, with no clear D. The V and J ends lost 3 bases and 3 bases respectively, with 6 bases between them. CDR3 length equals 13 residues. Germline V gives CDR1 ENHRY, CDR2 SYGVKD. DNA for the CDR3: TGTGCCATCAGTGACCCGGACAATCAGCCCCAGCATTTT. It translates to CAISDPDNQPQHF.

V gene TRBV9 combines with J gene TRBJ2-5; a weak D match, TRBD2 (5 bases). Germline assignment: CDR1 SGDLS and CDR2 YYNGEE. This CDR3 has 15 residues. V gave up 0 bases and J gave up 5 bases, with 14 bases separating them. The CDR3 reads CASSVAGTRTETQYF. The DNA of the CDR3 is TGTGCCAGCAGCGTAGCGGGAACAAGGACGGAGACCCAGTACTTC.

In DNA, the CDR3 is TGCAGTGCTAACGGACTAGCGGGAGTGCTTCTCTACGAGCAGTACTTC. It is translated as CSANGLAGVLLYEQYF. The J gene is TRBJ2-7, the V gene TRBV20-1, with 13 bases lining up with TRBD2. The CDR3 covers 16 residues. Germline trimming cut 4 bases from V and 3 bases from J; bases unmatched to any gene: 9. Per germline, CDR1 DFQATT and CDR2 SNEGSKA (reference sequence).

This clone occurred many times. The V call is TRBV7-8, the J call TRBJ2-3; D not resolved. V dropped 1 base and J dropped 4 bases, with 15 bases sitting between them. This CDR3 spans 16 amino acids. The germline V gene has CDR1 SGHVS and CDR2 FQNEAQ. CDR3 sequence reads: CASSLGLTWVPDTQYF. The DNA for the CDR3 is TGTGCCAGCAGCTTAGGTCTGACTTGGGTGCCAGATACGCAGTATTTT.

In its sample, this clone was seen many times. V is TRBV12-3 or TRBV12-4 and J is TRBJ2-1; D is uncertain. The CDR3 spans 12 residues. V lost 5 bases and J 8 bases, leaving 10 bases between the germline ends. CDR3 in amino acids: CASSPFTDEQFF. Written as DNA, the CDR3 is TGTGCCAGCAGTCCCTTTACGGATGAGCAGTTCTTC.

This chain joins TRBV6-2 or TRBV6-3 and TRBJ2-1; 9 bases fit TRBD2. The CDR3 contains 14 residues. From germline, CDR1 is MNHEY and CDR2 SVGEGT. V was clipped by 5 bases and J by 8 bases; unmatched bases: 7. The CDR3 reads CASSRREGPYEQFF. DNA of the CDR3: TGTGCCAGCAGTAGGCGGGAGGGCCCCTATGAGCAGTTCTTC.

This clone was counted at least ten times. The chain links TRBV7-2 to TRBJ1-5; perhaps TRBD1 as D (5 bases). This CDR3 has 12 residues. The germline V and J ends were trimmed by 4 bases and 7 bases, with 8 bases remaining between them. Germline assignment: CDR1 SGHTA and CDR2 FQGNSA. This CDR3 is CASSWGSQPQHF. Written as DNA, the CDR3 is TGTGCCAGCAGCTGGGGCAGCCAGCCCCAGCATTTT.

The chain employs TRBV19 and TRBJ2-1, with 8 positions matching TRBD2. CDR3 length equals 15 residues. CDR1 and CDR2 (germline): LNHDA, SQIVND (reference sequence). V shed 2 bases, J shed 8 bases, and the junction held 8 bases outside the gene matches. The CDR3 is CASSIYRTSFYEQFF. In DNA form, the CDR3 reads TGTGCCAGTAGTATATACCGGACTAGCTTTTATGAGCAGTTCTTC.